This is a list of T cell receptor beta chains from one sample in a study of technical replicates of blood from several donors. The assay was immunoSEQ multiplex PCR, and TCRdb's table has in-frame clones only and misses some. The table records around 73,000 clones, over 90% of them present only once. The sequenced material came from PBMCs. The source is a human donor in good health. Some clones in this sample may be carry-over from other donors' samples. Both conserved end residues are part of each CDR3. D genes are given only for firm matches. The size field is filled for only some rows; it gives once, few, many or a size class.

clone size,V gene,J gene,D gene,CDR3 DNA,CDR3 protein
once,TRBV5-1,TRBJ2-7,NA,TGCGCCAGCAGCTTGGAAGTGGGGGCGCGTCATGACGAGCAGTACTTC,CASSLEVGARHDEQYF
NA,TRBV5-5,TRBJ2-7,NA,TGTGCCAGCAGCCTGGCATTGGAGAGCTCCTACGAGCAGTACTTC,CASSLALESSYEQYF
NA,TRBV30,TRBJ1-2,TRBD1,TGTGCCTGGAGCACAGGGGTCGATGGCTACACCTTC,CAWSTGVDGYTF
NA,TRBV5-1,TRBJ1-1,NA,TGCGCCAGCAGCAAAGTCGATCAGCGGACTGAAGCTTTCTTT,CASSKVDQRTEAFF
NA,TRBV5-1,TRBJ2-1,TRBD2,TGCGCCAGCAGGTATACTAGCGGGGGCTACAATGAGCAGTTCTTC,CASRYTSGGYNEQFF
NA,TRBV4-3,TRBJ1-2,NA,TGCGCCAGCAGTCAAGGAGGGCCGGGGGGCTACACCTTC,CASSQGGPGGYTF
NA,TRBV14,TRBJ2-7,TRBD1,TGTGCCAGCAGGCGACAGGGGTACTCCTACGAGCAGTACTTC,CASRRQGYSYEQYF
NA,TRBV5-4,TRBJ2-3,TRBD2,TGTGCCAGCAGCGGGAGGGCGAGCACAGATACGCAGTATTTT,CASSGRASTDTQYF
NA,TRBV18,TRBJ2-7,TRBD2,TGTGCCAGCTCACCAGTGGGACTAGCGGGAGGGCCGAGGTACGAGCAGTACTTC,CASSPVGLAGGPRYEQYF
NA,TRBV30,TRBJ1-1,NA,TGTGCCTGGAACTTCGGGGAGGGAGGCACTGAAGCTTTCTTT,CAWNFGEGGTEAFF
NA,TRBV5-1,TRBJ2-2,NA,TGCGCCAGCAGCCCGGGGTGGTTGCTGTTTTTT,CASSPGWLLFF
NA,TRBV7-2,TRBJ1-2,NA,TGTGCCAGCAGCTCCACCGGGACAACCCTTAACTATGGCTACACCTTC,CASSSTGTTLNYGYTF
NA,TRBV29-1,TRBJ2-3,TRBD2,TGCAGCGTTCCTACTAGCGGGGATACGCAGTATTTT,CSVPTSGDTQYF
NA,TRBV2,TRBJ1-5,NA,TGTGCCAGCACCCCCCGGCGGGACAATCAGCCCCAGCATTTT,CASTPRRDNQPQHF
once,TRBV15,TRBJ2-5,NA,TGTGCCACCAGCAGAGGGCAGACCCAGTACTTC,CATSRGQTQYF
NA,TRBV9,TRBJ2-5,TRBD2,TGTGCCAGCAGCGCTTTCGCCGGGGGGAACCAAGAGACCCAGTACTTC,CASSAFAGGNQETQYF
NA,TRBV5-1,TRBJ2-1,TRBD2,TGCGCCAGCAGCGCTAGCGGGATTAACAATGAGCAGTTCTTC,CASSASGINNEQFF
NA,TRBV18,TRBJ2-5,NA,TGTGCCAGCTCACCGTCAGTAAGCCAAGAGACCCAGTACTTC,CASSPSVSQETQYF
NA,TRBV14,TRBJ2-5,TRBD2,TGTGCCAGCAGCCAACCCGCTCTTCCTAGCGGAGCCCAAGAGACCCAGTACTTC,CASSQPALPSGAQETQYF
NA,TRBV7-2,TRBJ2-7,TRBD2,TGTGCCAGCAGCCAGACTAGCGGGCCGTACGAGCAGTACTTC,CASSQTSGPYEQYF
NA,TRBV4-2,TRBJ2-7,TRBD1,TGTGCCAGCAGCCCGATTTGGGACAGCTACGAGCAGTACTTC,CASSPIWDSYEQYF
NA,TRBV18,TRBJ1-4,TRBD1,TGTGCCAGCTCACAATCGCAGGGGGGTGAAAAACTGTTTTTT,CASSQSQGGEKLFF
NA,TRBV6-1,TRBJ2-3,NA,TGTGCCAGCAGTGAATACGTGGGACTTCCGACAGATACGCAGTATTTT,CASSEYVGLPTDTQYF